These 14 T cell receptor beta chains originate from one sample sequenced in a study of cytomegalovirus exposure and HLA in healthy donors. PCR involved 60 Vbeta and 13 Jbeta primers. Measured with immunoSEQ multiplex PCR; TCRdb has only the in-frame clones, and not every one. The sample has approximately 200,000 clones; 70% to 90% are singletons. Sequences were obtained from PBMCs. All receptors come from a woman aged 18 to 35 in good health and CMV-seropositive.

The genes are TRBV19 and TRBJ1-5; D is possibly TRBD1 (6 bases). Germline CDR1 reads LNHDA; CDR2 reads SQIVND (reference sequence). V lost 4 bases and J lost 0, with 22 bases in between. This CDR3 spans 19 amino acids. The CDR3 bases are TGTGCCAGTAGTACACAGGGTAATCTATGGAAGCGTAGCAATCAGCCCCAGCATTTT. Translating it yields CASSTQGNLWKRSNQPQHF.

Concerning this clone itself: The junction departs from the called germline gene at one end, perhaps through a read error. This chain joins TRBV4-1 and TRBJ2-6; TRBD1 is a possible D gene (5 bases). This CDR3 region has 17 residues. CDR1 and CDR2 from the germline V gene are MGHRA and YSYEKL. Here the CDR3 reads CASSQERTGSGANGLTF. The DNA for the CDR3 is TGCGCCAGCAGCCAAGAACGAACGGGCTCTGGGGCCAACGGCCTGACTTTC.

This chain uses TRBV10-2 with TRBJ2-7, with D hard to call. V was trimmed by 4 bases and J by 3 bases, leaving 7 bases between them. The CDR3 runs to 12 residues. CDR1 is WSHSY, CDR2 SAAADI, per germline. CDR3 amino acids: CASSGLRYEQYF. The CDR3 region has the DNA TGCGCCAGCAGTGGGCTTCGCTACGAGCAGTACTTC.

This sequence joins TRBV2 and TRBJ1-5; TRBD1 might be the D (6 bases). Germline V gene data show CDR1 as SNHLY and CDR2 as FYNNEI. CDR3 size: 14 residues. The V end was cut by 7 bases, the J end by 2 bases, with 12 bases between. As DNA, the CDR3 is TGTGCCAGCAAAGGCAGGGGTGGCAATCAGCCCCAGCATTTT. Its protein is CASKGRGGNQPQHF.

This chain joins TRBV4-1 and TRBJ2-1, with 12 bases fitting TRBD2. The CDR3 totals 16 residues. Trimming removed 1 base from V and 7 bases from J; junction bases left unmatched: 5. Germline V gives CDR1 MGHRA, CDR2 YSYEKL. The CDR3, as DNA: TGCGCCAGCAGCCAAGTCCTAGCGGGGGGGCCTAATGAGCAGTTCTTC. It codes for CASSQVLAGGPNEQFF.

This chain joins TRBV7-9 and TRBJ1-3; 9 bases agree with TRBD1. This CDR3 comprises 16 residues. Unmatched junction bases numbered 5, after V lost 1 base and J lost 4 bases. CDR1 SEHNR and CDR2 FQNEAQ come from the germline V gene (reference sequence). The CDR3 spells CASSLDAGTGGNTIYF. CDR3 in DNA: TGTGCCAGCAGCTTAGACGCCGGGACAGGGGGAAACACCATATATTTT.

The genes are TRBV30 and TRBJ2-2; D is possibly TRBD1 (6 bases). From germline, CDR1 is GTSNPN and CDR2 SVGIG (reference sequence). This CDR3 is 13 amino acids long. V dropped 4 bases and J dropped 5 bases, with 11 bases sitting between them. The CDR3 region has the DNA TGTGCCTGGACAGGGGATTCAACCGGGGAGCTGTTTTTT. Its translation: CAWTGDSTGELFF.

The chain is built from TRBV5-1 and TRBJ1-2, with 8 bases identical to TRBD1. The CDR3 extends over 13 amino acids. Trimming took 4 bases from V and 10 from J; bases not matched to a gene: 9. From germline, CDR1 is SGHRS and CDR2 YFSETQ. CDR3 DNA sequence: TGCGCCAGCAGCCTTCAGGGGGCAGGTGTCTACACCTTC. Translated: CASSLQGAGVYTF.

In nucleotides, the CDR3 is TGTGCCTGGAGTGTAGGGGGAGAAGGCACTGAAGCTTTCTTT. Protein product: CAWSVGGEGTEAFF. The rearrangement joins TRBV30 to TRBJ1-1; D is possibly TRBD1 (6 bases). V lost 0 bases and J lost 4, with 12 bases in between. Germline CDR1 and CDR2: GTSNPN and SVGIG (reference sequence). CDR3 length: 14 residues.

The chain uses TRBV5-1 and TRBJ2-3, with 7 bases matching TRBD2. The CDR3 consists of 21 residues. Germline values: CDR1 SGHRS, CDR2 YFSETQ. V shed 0 bases and J 4 bases; nucleotides not matched to a gene: 23. The chain's CDR3 is CASSLDGLLTGGISRADTQYF. DNA of the CDR3: TGCGCCAGCAGCTTGGATGGTCTGTTGACGGGGGGTATCAGCCGGGCAGATACGCAGTATTTT.

CDR3 sequence: CSVEGASGGSGEQFF. As DNA, the CDR3 is TGCAGCGTTGAAGGCGCTAGCGGGGGGTCAGGCGAGCAGTTCTTC. The V gene is TRBV29-1, the J gene TRBJ2-1; 11 bases fit TRBD2. Germline trimming cut 1 base from V and 10 bases from J; bases unmatched to any gene: 9. The V gene's germline CDR1 is SQVTM and CDR2 ANQGSEA. The CDR3 length is 15 residues.

This clone was seen a handful of times. This chain connects TRBV2 to TRBJ1-1; weak D call: TRBD1 (6 bases). V dropped 8 bases and J dropped 5 bases, with 18 bases sitting between them. Germline V gene lookup returns CDR1 SNHLY and CDR2 FYNNEI. This CDR3 region has 14 residues. The CDR3 loop reads CASAQGQIRTEAFF. The CDR3 region has the DNA TGTGCCAGCGCACAGGGCCAAATCAGAACTGAAGCTTTCTTT.

The chain has TRBV6-1 and TRBJ2-3; 8 nucleotides match TRBD2. Germline-derived CDR1 and CDR2 are MNHNS and SASEGT. The junction had 10 bases not matched to a gene; V was cut back by 3 bases and J by 5 bases. The CDR3 is 16 residues long. In nucleotides, the CDR3 is TGTGCCAGCAGTGATAGAGGGAGCGGGGGTTTAGATACGCAGTATTTT. It translates to CASSDRGSGGLDTQYF.

The chain combines TRBV10-1 with TRBJ2-1; 9 bases match TRBD2. With 5 bases clipped from V and 7 bases from J, the junction kept 6 bases outside the gene matches. The CDR3 runs to 14 residues. The V gene's germline CDR1 is WNHNN and CDR2 SYGVQD (reference sequence). Here the CDR3 reads CASSRTSAQNEQFF. In DNA form, the CDR3 reads TGCGCCAGCAGTCGGACTAGCGCCCAGAATGAGCAGTTCTTC.